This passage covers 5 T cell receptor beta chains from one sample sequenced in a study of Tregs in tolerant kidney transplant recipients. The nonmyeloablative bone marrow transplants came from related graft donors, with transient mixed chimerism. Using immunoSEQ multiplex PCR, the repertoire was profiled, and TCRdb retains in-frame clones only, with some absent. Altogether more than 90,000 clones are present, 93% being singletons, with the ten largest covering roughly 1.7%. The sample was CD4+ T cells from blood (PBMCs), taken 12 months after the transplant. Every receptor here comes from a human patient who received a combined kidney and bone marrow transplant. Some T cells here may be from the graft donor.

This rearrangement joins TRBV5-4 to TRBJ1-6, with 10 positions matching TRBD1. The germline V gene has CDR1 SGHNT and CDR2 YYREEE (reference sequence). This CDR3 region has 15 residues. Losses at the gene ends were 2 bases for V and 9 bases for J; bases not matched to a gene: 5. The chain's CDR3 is CASSLSGTGVSPLHF. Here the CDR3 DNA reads TGTGCCAGCAGCTTAAGCGGGACAGGGGTTTCACCCCTCCACTTT.

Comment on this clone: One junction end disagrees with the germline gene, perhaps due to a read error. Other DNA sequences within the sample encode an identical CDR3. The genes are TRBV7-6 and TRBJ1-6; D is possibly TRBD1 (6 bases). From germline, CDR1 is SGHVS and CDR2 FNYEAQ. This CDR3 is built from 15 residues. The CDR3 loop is CASSLGDNYNSPLHF. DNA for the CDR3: TGTGCCAGCAGCTTAGGGGACAACTATAATTCCCCCCTCCACTTT.

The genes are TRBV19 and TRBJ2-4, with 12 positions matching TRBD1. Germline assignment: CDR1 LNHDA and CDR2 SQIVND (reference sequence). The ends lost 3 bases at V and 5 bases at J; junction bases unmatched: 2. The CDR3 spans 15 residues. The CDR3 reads CASSIRDRGQNIQYF. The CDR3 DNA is TGTGCCAGTAGTATCCGGGACAGGGGGCAAAACATTCAGTACTTC.

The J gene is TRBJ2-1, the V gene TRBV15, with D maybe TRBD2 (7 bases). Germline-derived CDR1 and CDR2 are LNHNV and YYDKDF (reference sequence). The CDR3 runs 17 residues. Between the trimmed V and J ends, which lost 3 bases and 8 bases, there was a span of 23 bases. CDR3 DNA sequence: TGTGCCACCAGCAGCCCGGGGTCGGTGGGGGGGCTCGATGAGCAGTTCTTC. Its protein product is CATSSPGSVGGLDEQFF.

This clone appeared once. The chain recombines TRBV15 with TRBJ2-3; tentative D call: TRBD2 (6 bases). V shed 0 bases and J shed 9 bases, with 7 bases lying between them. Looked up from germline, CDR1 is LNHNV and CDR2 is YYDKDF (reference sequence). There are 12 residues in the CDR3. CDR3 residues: CATSRDRGTQYF. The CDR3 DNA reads TGTGCCACCAGCAGAGACCGGGGGACGCAGTATTTT.